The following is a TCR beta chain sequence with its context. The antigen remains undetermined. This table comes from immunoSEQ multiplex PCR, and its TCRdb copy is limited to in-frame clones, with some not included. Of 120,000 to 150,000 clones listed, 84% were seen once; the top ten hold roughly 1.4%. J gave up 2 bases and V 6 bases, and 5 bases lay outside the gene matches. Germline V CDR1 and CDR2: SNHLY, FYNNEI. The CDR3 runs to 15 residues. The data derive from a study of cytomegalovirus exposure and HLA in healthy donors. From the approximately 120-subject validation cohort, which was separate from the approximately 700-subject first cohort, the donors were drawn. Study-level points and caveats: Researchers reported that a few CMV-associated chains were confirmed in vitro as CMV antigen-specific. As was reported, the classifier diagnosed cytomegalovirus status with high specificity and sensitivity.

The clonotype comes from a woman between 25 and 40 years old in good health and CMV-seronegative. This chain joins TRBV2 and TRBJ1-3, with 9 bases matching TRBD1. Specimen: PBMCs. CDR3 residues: CASRERTGAGNTIYF. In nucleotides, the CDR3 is TGTGCCAGCAGAGAGAGGACAGGGGCTGGAAACACCATATATTTT.